These 11 T cell receptor beta chains were all obtained from the same sample, sequenced in a study of cytomegalovirus exposure and HLA in healthy donors. Clones were read by immunoSEQ multiplex PCR, and TCRdb kept only the in-frame ones, dropping some. The sample has 150,000 to 200,000 clones, approximately 96% seen once. The sample taken for sequencing was PBMCs. The receptors were sampled from a woman aged 18-35 years in good health and CMV-seronegative.

This chain uses TRBV6-6 with TRBJ2-1, with TRBD2 matching 8 bases. From germline, CDR1 is MNHNY and CDR2 SVGAGI (reference sequence). This CDR3 is 13 amino acids long. V was pared by 7 bases and J by 10 bases, with 9 bases of the junction left unmatched. The CDR3 sequence is CASINGGGLEQFF. In DNA, the CDR3 is TGTGCCAGCATTAACGGGGGGGGGCTAGAGCAGTTCTTC.

V is TRBV7-8 and J is TRBJ1-5; D remains ambiguous. The CDR3 loop spans 15 amino acids. Germline V CDR1 and CDR2: SGHVS, FQNEAQ. V was pared by 3 bases and J by 1 base, with 10 bases between. CDR3 coding DNA: TGTGCCAGCAGCTTTAGTCCAGGCAGCAATCAGCCCCAGCATTTT. It yields the protein CASSFSPGSNQPQHF. Complete variable domain (other parts from reference TRBV7-8 and TRBJ1-5): GAGVSQSPRYKVAKRGQDVALRCDPISGHVSLFWYQQALGQGPEFLTYFQNEAQLDKSGLPSDRFFAERPEGSVSTLKIQRTQQEDSAVYLCASSFSPGSNQPQHFGDGTRLSIL.

The chain is built from TRBV4-1 and TRBJ2-7; 8 nucleotides agree with TRBD1. CDR1 and CDR2 (germline): MGHRA, YSYEKL. Trimming removed 4 bases from V and 1 base from J; junction bases left unmatched: 12. The length of the CDR3 is 17 residues. CDR3 coding DNA: TGCGCCAGCAGCCTAGGTAGGGTAGGACAGGGTTCCTACGAGCAGTACTTC. Amino acids: CASSLGRVGQGSYEQYF.

The V call is TRBV11-2, the J call TRBJ2-3; D gene unclear. V lost 1 base, J lost 0 bases, and 11 bases lay in between. The germline CDR1 and CDR2 sequences are SGHAT and FQNNGV. This CDR3 region has 16 residues. Here the CDR3 DNA reads TGTGCCAGCAGCTTAGGTCGTTCAGGTAGCACAGATACGCAGTATTTT. It specifies CASSLGRSGSTDTQYF.

J is TRBJ1-6 and V is TRBV5-1, with D perhaps matching TRBD1 (6 bases). This CDR3 comprises 16 residues. V lost 0 bases, J lost 10 bases, and 17 bases lay in between. Germline CDR1 SGHRS, CDR2 YFSETQ. CDR3 DNA: TGCGCCAGCAGCTTGGAACTAACAGGGCAAGCCTCACCCCTCCACTTT. It encodes CASSLELTGQASPLHF.

The chain is built from TRBV7-2 and TRBJ2-7; TRBD1 might be the D (7 bases). Germline CDR1 and CDR2: SGHTA and FQGNSA. The CDR3 has 15 amino acids. V was trimmed by 3 bases and J by 0 bases, leaving 12 bases between them. The CDR3 sequence: CASSFSGGPSYEQYF. In DNA form, the CDR3 reads TGTGCCAGCAGCTTCTCAGGGGGGCCCTCCTACGAGCAGTACTTC.

The V gene is TRBV27, the J gene TRBJ2-1; the D gene is possibly TRBD2 (6 bases). V was shortened by 4 bases and J by 0 bases, with 10 bases between the two germline ends. The CDR3 length is 15 residues. CDR1 and CDR2 from the germline V gene are MNHEY and SMNVEV (reference sequence). CDR3 sequence: CASSWAGNSYNEQFF. The CDR3, as DNA: TGTGCCAGCAGTTGGGCGGGGAACTCCTACAATGAGCAGTTCTTC.

The chain recombines TRBV9 with TRBJ2-6; TRBD1 agrees at 8 bases. The CDR3 runs 18 residues. Trimming cost V 4 bases and J 4 bases; bases outside gene matches: 13. The germline CDR1 and CDR2 sequences are SGDLS and YYNGEE. In DNA form, the CDR3 reads TGTGCCAGCAGCCAAACGGAGCAGGGGGCTACGGGGGCCAACGTCCTGACTTTC. It is translated as CASSQTEQGATGANVLTF.

The V and J genes are TRBV6-5 and TRBJ1-3, with D perhaps TRBD1 (6 bases). V was cut by 6 bases and J by 0 bases, with 12 bases left in between. The CDR3 contains 15 residues. Germline CDR1 and CDR2: MNHEY and SVGAGI. CDR3 amino acids: CASRLTGLSGNTIYF. The CDR3, as DNA: TGTGCCAGCAGATTGACAGGACTCTCTGGAAACACCATATATTTT.

This clone came up a few times. CDR3 nucleotides: TGTGCCAGCAGCCCAGCTTGGCGGGGTGGGACCGGGGAGCTGTTTTTT. Encoded protein: CASSPAWRGGTGELFF. The V gene is TRBV4-2, the J gene TRBJ2-2; tentative D call: TRBD2 (6 bases). This CDR3 has 16 residues. Between the trimmed V and J ends, which lost 4 bases and 5 bases, there was a span of 17 bases. CDR1 and CDR2 from the germline V gene are LGHNA and YNFKEQ.

This chain links TRBV27 with TRBJ2-3, with 10 nucleotides matching TRBD1. This CDR3 region has 15 residues. J was trimmed by 5 bases and V by 2 bases; bases with no gene match: 4. CDR1 and CDR2 from the germline V gene are MNHEY and SMNVEV (reference sequence). CDR3 DNA sequence: TGTGCCAGCAGTTTAGGGACAGGGGTTCGAGATACGCAGTATTTT. Amino acid sequence: CASSLGTGVRDTQYF.